Listed here are 17 T cell receptor beta chains from one sample, sequenced in a study of early T cells in non-severe SARS-CoV-2 infection. Each CDR3 protein is one row after TCRdb ran MiXCR on the 5' RACE reads. The sample has about 70,000 distinct CDR3 sequences, about 14% seen once. The material was whole blood, obtained at baseline. These receptors were collected from an adult who was a healthcare worker with PCR-confirmed SARS-CoV-2 infection or an uninfected control (not recorded which).

The chain joins TRBV5-1 to TRBJ2-3; 13 bases match TRBD2. Germline values: CDR1 SGHRS, CDR2 YFSETQ. V was clipped by 4 bases and J by 5 bases; unmatched bases: 7. The CDR3 length is 16 residues. CDR3 sequence: CASSPGLAGSGDTQYF. For the CDR3, the DNA is TGCGCCAGCAGCCCGGGACTAGCGGGATCCGGAGATACGCAGTATTTT.

V and J are TRBV9 and TRBJ2-3, with 11 bases aligning to TRBD2. CDR3 length equals 15 residues. Germline trimming cut 1 base from V and 4 bases from J; bases unmatched to any gene: 2. Germline values: CDR1 SGDLS, CDR2 YYNGEE. This CDR3 is CASSVTSGSPDTQYF. For the CDR3, the DNA is TGTGCCAGCAGCGTAACTAGCGGGAGTCCAGATACGCAGTATTTT.

This clonotype has a handful of counts. The chain combines TRBV12-3 or TRBV12-4 with TRBJ2-2, with D perhaps matching TRBD1 (6 bases). V was pared by 5 bases and J by 7 bases, with 14 bases between. The CDR3 covers 14 residues. The CDR3 here is CASSPTGFYGELFF. CDR3 in DNA: TGTGCCAGCAGTCCCACAGGGTTTTACGGGGAGCTGTTTTTT.

In this sample, this clonotype turned up a few times. The CDR3 DNA is TGTGCCATCAGTGAAGGGGGCGGCTACGAGCAGTACTTC. Translating gives CAISEGGGYEQYF. This chain connects TRBV10-3 to TRBJ2-7; 7 bases agree with TRBD1. This CDR3 contains 13 residues. Germline trimming cut 3 bases from V and 3 bases from J; bases unmatched to any gene: 2. Germline lookup yields CDR1 ENHRY and CDR2 SYGVKD.

This chain links TRBV20-1 with TRBJ2-3; TRBD2 might be the D (6 bases). The germline V and J ends were trimmed by 5 bases and 3 bases, with 15 bases remaining between them. CDR1 and CDR2 (germline): DFQATT, SNEGSKA (reference sequence). CDR3 length: 14 amino acids. The chain's CDR3 is CSAGPAGTTDTQYF. CDR3 nucleotide sequence: TGCAGTGCTGGCCCAGCGGGCACTACAGATACGCAGTATTTT.

The chain has TRBV7-9 and TRBJ1-3, with D uncertain. V lost 1 base, J lost 0 bases, and 4 bases lay in between. The CDR3 has 14 amino acids. CDR1 and CDR2 from the germline V gene are SEHNR and FQNEAQ (reference sequence). DNA of the CDR3: TGTGCCAGCAGCTTAGGGGGCTCTGGAAACACCATATATTTT. As protein: CASSLGGSGNTIYF.

This clonotype has just a few counts. The chain recombines TRBV5-4 with TRBJ1-1; possibly TRBD1 for D (6 bases). The CDR3 contains 15 residues. Per germline, CDR1 SGHNT and CDR2 YYREEE (reference sequence). V shed 4 bases and J shed 0 bases, with 13 bases lying between them. Written as DNA, the CDR3 is TGTGCCAGCAGCCCGGGACACCCCATGAACACTGAAGCTTTCTTT. Translation: CASSPGHPMNTEAFF.

This clonotype was recorded a few times. The chain recombines TRBV7-9 with TRBJ2-7, with unresolved D. The CDR3 loop spans 11 amino acids. Germline V gene sequence: CDR1 SEHNR, CDR2 FQNEAQ (reference sequence). V was clipped by 5 bases and J by 6 bases, with 8 bases between them. This CDR3 is CASSKIGEQYF. The CDR3 DNA reads as TGTGCCAGCAGCAAAATCGGCGAGCAGTACTTC.

The chain combines TRBV7-9 with TRBJ2-7; 10 nucleotides line up with TRBD2. This CDR3 contains 16 residues. Germline values: CDR1 SEHNR, CDR2 FQNEAQ (reference sequence). J gave up 0 bases and V 4 bases, and 6 bases lay outside the gene matches. The CDR3 coding sequence is TGTGCCAGCAGCTATCTAGCGGGAGCTAGCTCCTACGAGCAGTACTTC. Translated: CASSYLAGASSYEQYF.

The chain is built from TRBV3-1 and TRBJ2-3, with TRBD2 identical over 9 bases. Germline lookup yields CDR1 LGHDT and CDR2 YNNKEL (reference sequence). The trim removed 11 bases at V and 2 bases at J, leaving 17 bases unmatched. This CDR3 spans 17 amino acids. The CDR3 coding sequence is TGTGCCGCCGGCAGGGGGGCTAGCGGGATCTACACAGATACGCAGTATTTT. It yields the protein CAAGRGASGIYTDTQYF.

This clonotype came up many times. The chain couples TRBV5-5 to TRBJ2-3; TRBD1 is a possible D gene (5 bases). CDR3 length: 16 residues. Germline assignment: CDR1 SGHKS and CDR2 YYEKEE (reference sequence). Trimming left V 3 bases short and J 1 base short, with 15 bases between. CDR3 amino acids: CASSSVRERGTDTQYF. The CDR3 coding sequence is TGTGCCAGCAGCTCGGTCAGGGAAAGGGGCACAGATACGCAGTATTTT.

This rearrangement joins TRBV6-5 to TRBJ2-5; TRBD2 agrees at 7 bases. The V gene's germline CDR1 is MNHEY and CDR2 SVGAGI. Germline trimming cut 6 bases from V and 3 bases from J; bases unmatched to any gene: 10. The CDR3 length is 15 residues. The CDR3 bases are TGTGCCAGCAGAGCTGGTGGGCGGGGGAAAGAGACCCAGTACTTC. Amino acids: CASRAGGRGKETQYF.

This clonotype came up a few times. This chain links TRBV9 with TRBJ2-3; TRBD2 matches at 9 bases. The trim removed 3 bases at V and 7 bases at J, leaving 9 bases unmatched. The CDR3 runs 15 residues. CDR1 and CDR2 from the germline V gene are SGDLS and YYNGEE. Written as DNA, the CDR3 is TGTGCCAGCAGCGCCCCCGGGACTAGCCGATATACGCAGTATTTT. Its protein is CASSAPGTSRYTQYF.

In the case of this clonotype: A read error may explain this, as a much larger clone is one base away. V is TRBV29-1 and J is TRBJ2-4, with a tentative D call TRBD2 (5 bases). The CDR3 has 12 residues. CDR1 SQVTM and CDR2 ANQGSEA come from the germline V gene. DNA of the CDR3: TGCAGCGTTGAGCTAGCCAAAAACTTTCAGTACTTC. This gives the protein CSVELAKNFQYF.

The chain combines TRBV6-6 with TRBJ2-3, with 13 bases matching TRBD2. The CDR3 is 17 amino acids. CDR1 and CDR2 (germline): MNHNY, SVGAGI (reference sequence). Germline trimming cut 0 bases from V and 6 bases from J; bases unmatched to any gene: 6. CDR3 in amino acids: CASSYSGLAGVFDTQYF. The CDR3 region has the DNA TGTGCCAGCAGTTACTCCGGACTAGCGGGAGTATTCGATACGCAGTATTTT.

The rearrangement joins TRBV11-2 to TRBJ2-7; TRBD2 aligns across 10 bases. Germline-derived CDR1 and CDR2 are SGHAT and FQNNGV. V lost 5 bases and J lost 3; bases outside the gene matches: 10. The CDR3 runs 16 residues. The CDR3 bases are TGTGCCAGCAGCCCGACCATAGCGGGAGGAGGCTACGAGCAGTACTTC. It encodes CASSPTIAGGGYEQYF. Supplemented by reference TRBV11-2 and TRBJ2-7, the full variable domain reads EAGVAQSPRYKIIEKRQSVAFWCNPISGHATLYWYQQILGQGPKLLIQFQNNGVVDDSQLPKDRFSAERLKGVDSTLKIQPAKLEDSAVYLCASSPTIAGGGYEQYFGPGTRLTVT.

This clonotype was observed at least ten times. The rearrangement links TRBV29-1 to TRBJ2-1, with D unclear. The V end was cut by 3 bases, the J end by 9 bases, with 18 bases between. The CDR3 consists of 14 residues. Germline V gene data show CDR1 as SQVTM and CDR2 as ANQGSEA. CDR3 sequence reads: CSVDRTALLGEQFF. In DNA form, the CDR3 reads TGCAGCGTTGACAGAACTGCGTTGTTAGGTGAGCAGTTCTTC.